This T cell receptor beta chain was obtained from a study (dated by TCRdb to between 2014 and 2017). Turning to the overall study: The study set out to test whether tumor-infiltrating Tregs in breast cancer get recruited from blood Tregs or are instead converted in situ from other CD4+ T cell subsets. Overall study outcomes, separate from this receptor: Tumor memory CD4+ T cell TCR gene usage clustered with blood and lymph node memory CD4+ cells and lymph node naive CD4+ cells. Across the roughly 25 patients, around 13% of TRBV12-4/TRBJ1-2 sequences from tumor Tregs were shared with naive CD4+ cells, compared with under 2.3% shared with blood Tregs or memory cells. The validation in the larger cohort was limited to a single TCR beta V-J rearrangement instead of whole repertoires. The TCR alpha and beta sequences of tumor-infiltrating Tregs showed the greatest overlap with tumor naive CD4+ T cells, followed by blood naive CD4+ T cells.

Including cysteine and phenylalanine, the CDR3 has 13 amino acids. Left in the record is the CDR3 DNA by itself, 39 bases read in frame from the first base. V is cut by 5 bases and J by 4 bases, and the space between the germline ends is 11 bases. Tregs were isolated as CD4+CD25+CD127-/low cells. A larger group of about two dozen breast cancer patients was studied by sequencing a single TRBV12-4/TRBJ1-2 rearrangement in tumor Tregs and blood Treg, naive and memory CD4+ cells. Ficoll density gradient centrifugation was used to isolate mononuclear cells from either lymph nodes or 45 to 50 ml of peripheral blood. Sorted cell populations were confirmed by FACS to exceed 90% purity. Library method: multiplex PCR. Instrument on record: Ion Torrent PGM. In the roughly 24-patient analysis, TRBV12-4/TRBJ1-2 clonotypes were amplified using adaptor-ligated barcode primers. The Ion Personal Genome Machine system was used to sequence the TRBV12-4/TRBJ1-2 amplicons from the approximately 21-patient cohort. As for the original processing: For each of nine subset-tissue groups, sequencing data from the five patients were pooled, and the groups were compared by unsupervised clustering of TCR gene usage. The Morisita-Horn index was used to calculate repertoire similarity, with shared sequences weighted according to their contribution to each repertoire. TCRdb cleaned the public reads at Q25 with fastp, built clones with MiXCR and kept in-frame beta chains. Each record represents a unique CDR3 protein, reported with the most common genes and DNA among its rows. TCRdb's processing, not the authors', yielded these V and J calls. For this sample there are more than 250 distinct CDR3 sequences; about 20% appear just once. 39% of the sample goes to the ten largest clones.

As a fraction of the sample, this clonotype is large (0.1 to 1%). Its specific antigen is unknown. Within one base of it there is no much larger clone, and no base qualities were kept. The chain uses TRBV12-3 or TRBV12-4 and TRBJ1-2; the best D guess is TRBD1, with 6 bases matching. Sequences were obtained from Tregs sorted from blood. This TCR derives from a female donor with breast cancer. The DNA sequence follows: TGTGCCAGCAGTCTCGACAGGTCCTATGGCTACACCTTC. Its protein reads: CASSLDRSYGYTF.